These 9 T cell receptor beta chains were all obtained from the same sample, sequenced in a study of tumor-infiltrating lymphocytes in glioblastoma multiforme. TCR beta libraries were built from RNA through three nested multiplex PCR rounds using modified ARM-PCR. TCRdb redid the calling of the multiplex PCR reads with MiXCR, one entry per CDR3 protein. Here the sample spans some 15,000 distinct CDR3 sequences, over 60% being singletons. The sample comprised brain tumor tissue. The receptor source for this set is a male donor with glioblastoma.

Comment on this clonotype: The junction departs from germline at one end; a sequencing error may be responsible. This chain joins TRBV5-1 and TRBJ2-2; D is possibly TRBD2 (8 bases). There are 15 residues in the CDR3. Per the germline V gene, CDR1 is SGHRS and CDR2 is YFSETQ. The CDR3 DNA reads TGTGTCAGCAGCGGGGGACAGTGGAACACCGGGGAGCTGTTTTTT. It encodes CVSSGGQWNTGELFF.

A few counts support this clonotype. An end of the junction does not agree with germline; a read error may underlie this. The chain combines TRBV3-1 with TRBJ2-1; 7 positions match TRBD2. The CDR3 is 13 amino acids. CDR1 and CDR2 from the germline V gene are LGHDT and YNNKEL (reference sequence). The CDR3 DNA reads TGTGTCAGCGAGCCAAGGACTAGGGATGAGCAGTTCTTC. Its protein product is CVSEPRTRDEQFF.

Comment on this clonotype: A junction boundary mismatches the germline segment, possibly from a read error. Written as DNA, the CDR3 is TGTGTCAGCAGTCTCAGCATCGTGGGGGCGGGTAACTATGGCTACACCTTC. Translating it yields CVSSLSIVGAGNYGYTF. The J gene is TRBJ1-2, the V gene TRBV6-5; weak D call: TRBD1 (6 bases). The CDR3 loop spans 17 amino acids. Germline assignment: CDR1 MNHEY and CDR2 SVGAGI.

V is TRBV11-2 and J is TRBJ2-5; a possible D gene is TRBD2 (5 bases). Trimming removed 1 base at V and 9 bases at J, with 15 bases between. The CDR3 is 14 residues long. Germline V gene data show CDR1 as SGHAT and CDR2 as FQNNGV. The CDR3 DNA is TGTGCCAGCAGCTTAGGGGCTAGCTTGTCGTCCCAGTACTTC. This codes for CASSLGASLSSQYF.

Comments on this clonotype: Germline and junction disagree at one end, which may indicate a read error. The rearrangement joins TRBV29-1 to TRBJ2-2; a weak D match, TRBD2 (6 bases). This CDR3 spans 18 amino acids. In germline, CDR1 is SQVTM, CDR2 ANQGSEA. CDR3 sequence: CRVEDLFGGAPVTGVLFF. The DNA for the CDR3 is TGCAGAGTCGAAGATCTCTTTGGAGGGGCGCCGGTCACCGGGGTGCTGTTTTTT.

The chain carries TRBV6-7 and TRBJ1-2, with D perhaps matching TRBD1 (5 bases). TRBV6-7 is annotated as an ORF whose role is uncertain. The CDR3 contains 14 residues. Deletions cut 5 bases from V and 7 bases from J, with 17 bases between. DNA for the CDR3: TGTGCCAGCAGTCTTCCTCAGGGATCAGCTGGCTACACCTTC. As protein: CASSLPQGSAGYTF.

A note on this clonotype: At one boundary the junction diverges from the germline segment, which might be a read error. The chain carries TRBV18 and TRBJ2-2, with D hard to call. The CDR3 totals 14 residues. Germline V gene data show CDR1 as KGHSH and CDR2 as LQKENI. DNA of the CDR3: TGTGTCAGCTCACCTACACAGAACACCTGGGAGCTGTTTTTT. This codes for CVSSPTQNTWELFF.

This clonotype was counted a single time. Mismatch with germline at one junction end may stem from a read error. The chain couples TRBV2 to TRBJ2-7, with D perhaps matching TRBD1 (5 bases). The germline V gene has CDR1 SNHLY and CDR2 FYNNEI. This CDR3 is 13 amino acids long. The CDR3 reads CASSGHGLAEQYF. The CDR3 DNA sequence: TGTGCCAGTAGTGGACATGGTTTGGCCGAGCAGTACTTC.

The rearrangement joins TRBV29-1 to TRBJ2-5, with 9 bases identical to TRBD2. Trimming took 6 bases from V and 9 from J; bases not matched to a gene: 17. This CDR3 is built from 15 residues. The germline gives CDR1 SQVTM, CDR2 ANQGSEA. The chain's CDR3 is CSVEPTSGRLEAQYF. The CDR3 DNA reads TGCAGCGTCGAACCGACTAGCGGAAGGTTGGAGGCCCAGTACTTC.